A selection of T cell receptor beta chains follows, all from one sample in a study of blood T cells in healthy people across ages. TCRdb re-called the 5' RACE reads with MiXCR, one entry per CDR3 protein. The sample has over 550,000 distinct CDR3 sequences; around 31% are singletons. The specimen was blood. These TCRs come from a woman older than 75 in good health. Both conserved end residues are part of each CDR3. D genes are given only for firm matches. Rows give clone size only sometimes, using once, few, many, or a class for an expanded clone.

TRBV20-1	TRBJ1-6	-	many	CSARGRYFNSPLHF	TGCAGTGCTAGAGGTCGCTATTTTAATTCACCCCTCCACTTT
TRBV20-1	TRBJ2-1	TRBD2	-	CGSGGTYNEQFF	TGCGGTAGCGGGGGGACCTACAATGAGCAGTTCTTC
TRBV6-6	TRBJ1-4	-	-	CASRMGGTNEKLFF	TGTGCCAGCAGGATGGGGGGAACTAATGAAAAACTGTTTTTT
TRBV7-6	TRBJ2-6	-	few	CASSLGGGRGLGVLTF	TGTGCCAGCAGCTTAGGCGGGGGCAGGGGGTTAGGCGTCCTGACTTTC
TRBV7-2	TRBJ2-4	TRBD1	-	CASSPQPGTVGNIQYF	TGTGCCAGCAGCCCGCAACCCGGGACAGTGGGAAACATTCAGTACTTC
TRBV10-2	TRBJ2-5	TRBD2	many	CASKRGGQEETQYF	TGCGCCAGCAAGCGGGGGGGCCAAGAAGAGACCCAGTACTTC
TRBV6-5	TRBJ1-6	-	-	CATRAGLNNSPLHF	TGTGCCACGCGGGCAGGGTTAAATAATTCACCCCTCCACTTT
TRBV7-2	TRBJ1-2	TRBD1	many	CASSLAVGDRGYGYTF	TGTGCCAGCAGCTTAGCCGTGGGGGACAGGGGTTATGGCTACACCTTC
TRBV4-1	TRBJ2-7	TRBD2	few	CASSQTPGEGIEQYF	TGCGCCAGCAGCCAAACCCCTGGGGAGGGTATCGAGCAGTACTTC
TRBV9	TRBJ1-3	-	few	CASSVVDGSGNTIYF	TGTGCCAGCAGCGTAGTGGACGGCTCTGGAAACACCATATATTTT
TRBV6-6	TRBJ2-1	TRBD2	-	CASSYRTSGDNEQFF	TGTGCCAGCAGTTACAGGACTAGCGGCGACAATGAGCAGTTCTTC
TRBV7-6	TRBJ2-1	-	-	CASRPTGRRSYNEQFF	TGTGCCAGCAGACCAACCGGACGGAGGTCCTACAATGAGCAGTTCTTC
TRBV5-6	TRBJ2-3	TRBD2	few	CASSLAGRGGRGTQYF	TGTGCCAGCAGCTTGGCGGGGCGGGGGGGCCGTGGTACGCAGTATTTT
TRBV2	TRBJ1-2	-	many	CAITGGDYGYTF	TGTGCCATCACAGGCGGCGACTATGGCTACACCTTC
TRBV6-6	TRBJ2-1	-	-	CASSFRTSWDEQFF	TGTGCCAGCAGTTTTCGTACTAGTTGGGATGAGCAGTTCTTC
TRBV5-1	TRBJ1-4	-	-	CASSLGTGWDEKLFF	TGCGCCAGCAGCTTGGGAACAGGGTGGGATGAAAAACTGTTTTTT
TRBV5-6	TRBJ2-1	-	few	CASSRGRAGSFNNEQFF	TGTGCCAGCAGCCGGGGGCGGGCGGGGAGCTTTAACAATGAGCAGTTCTTC
TRBV20-1	TRBJ1-2	TRBD1	once	CSARKPGGYGYTF	TGCAGTGCTAGAAAGCCAGGGGGCTATGGCTACACCTTC
TRBV7-8	TRBJ2-1	TRBD1	many	CASSLTGTGLYNEQFF	TGTGCCAGCAGCTTGACCGGGACAGGACTCTACAATGAGCAGTTCTTC
TRBV9	TRBJ2-1	-	-	CAGSVEDSAANEQFF	TGCGCCGGCAGCGTAGAGGACAGTGCGGCCAATGAGCAGTTCTTC
TRBV11-3	TRBJ2-1	TRBD2	many	CASSQGGSKGNEQFF	TGTGCCAGCAGCCAGGGAGGGTCTAAGGGGAATGAGCAGTTCTTC
TRBV28	TRBJ2-1	TRBD1	many	CASSPVGQRKYNEQFF	TGTGCCAGCAGTCCTGTGGGACAGAGAAAGTACAATGAGCAGTTCTTC
TRBV7-3	TRBJ2-1	-	-	CTNSPTMSSYNEQFF	TGTACCAACAGCCCGACCATGAGCTCCTACAATGAGCAGTTCTTC
TRBV7-8	TRBJ1-5	-	few	CASSQRRIQPQHF	TGTGCCAGCAGCCAACGACGCATTCAGCCCCAGCATTTT
TRBV12-3/TRBV12-4	TRBJ2-4	TRBD1	-	CASSANRGKNIQYF	TGTGCCAGCAGTGCAAACAGGGGAAAAAACATTCAGTACTTC
TRBV27	TRBJ2-7	-	many	CASSWSTRGTYEQYF	TGTGCCAGCAGTTGGAGCACTAGGGGAACCTACGAGCAGTACTTC
TRBV29-1	TRBJ2-7	-	many	CSVEVRGIYEQYF	TGCAGCGTTGAAGTTCGGGGTATCTACGAGCAGTACTTC
TRBV5-5	TRBJ1-4	-	-	CASSLGGGANEKLFF	TGTGCCAGCAGCTTGGGGGGGGGAGCTAATGAAAAACTGTTTTTT
TRBV3-1	TRBJ2-3	-	many	CASSLTSGLTDTQYF	TGTGCCAGCAGCCTGACCTCAGGGTTGACAGATACGCAGTATTTT
TRBV30	TRBJ2-5	-	few	CACHGGQGGRYF	TGTGCCTGTCATGGGGGCCAGGGCGGTCGGTACTTC